The source of this TCR beta chain is a study of regulatory T cells in long-lasting Graves disease. This clonotype was counted between two and nine times. Building of the TCR beta libraries involved iRepertoire HTBI primers and Arm-PCR of CDR3 regions. Each CDR3 protein is one row after TCRdb ran MiXCR on the multiplex PCR reads. The sample has about 520,000 distinct CDR3 sequences; around 12% are singletons. Time point reported: newly diagnosed GD, antithyroid drugs for less than 3 months. RNA isolated from PBMCs was used to make the TCR library. Germline V gene data show CDR1 as SGDLS and CDR2 as YYNGEE. The CDR3 is 16 amino acids. V trimming: 0 bases; J trimming: 1 base; junction bases outside the gene matches: 2. The sample was also reused in another study, on T cells in Graves' hyperthyroidism and ophthalmopathy.

The source material was peripheral blood mononuclear cells (PBMCs), sampled at new diagnosis, from a patient treated with antithyroid drugs. This chain joins TRBV9 and TRBJ2-3; 10 bases match TRBD2. The clonotype comes from a woman in her 30s with Graves disease. In nucleotides, the CDR3 is TGTGCCAGCAGCGTAGCGCTAGCGGGAGGCACAGATACGCAGTATTTT. Amino acids: CASSVALAGGTDTQYF.